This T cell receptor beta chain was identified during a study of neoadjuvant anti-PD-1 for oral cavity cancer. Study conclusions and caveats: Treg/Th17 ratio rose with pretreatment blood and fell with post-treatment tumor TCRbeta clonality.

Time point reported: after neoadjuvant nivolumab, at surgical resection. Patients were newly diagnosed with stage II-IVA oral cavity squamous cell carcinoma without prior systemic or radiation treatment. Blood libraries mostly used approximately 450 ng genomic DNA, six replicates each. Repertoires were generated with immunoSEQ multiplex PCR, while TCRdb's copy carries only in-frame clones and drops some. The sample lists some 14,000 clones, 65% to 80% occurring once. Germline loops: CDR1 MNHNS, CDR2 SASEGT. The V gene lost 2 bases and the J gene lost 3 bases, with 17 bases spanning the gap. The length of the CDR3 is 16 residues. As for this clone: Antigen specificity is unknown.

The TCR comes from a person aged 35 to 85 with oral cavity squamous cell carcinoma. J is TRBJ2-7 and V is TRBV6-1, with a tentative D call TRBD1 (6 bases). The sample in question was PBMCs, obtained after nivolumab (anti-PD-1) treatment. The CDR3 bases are TGTGCCAGCAGTGAAATACCGGGCCAGGGGCTCTACGAGCAGTACTTC. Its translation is CASSEIPGQGLYEQYF.